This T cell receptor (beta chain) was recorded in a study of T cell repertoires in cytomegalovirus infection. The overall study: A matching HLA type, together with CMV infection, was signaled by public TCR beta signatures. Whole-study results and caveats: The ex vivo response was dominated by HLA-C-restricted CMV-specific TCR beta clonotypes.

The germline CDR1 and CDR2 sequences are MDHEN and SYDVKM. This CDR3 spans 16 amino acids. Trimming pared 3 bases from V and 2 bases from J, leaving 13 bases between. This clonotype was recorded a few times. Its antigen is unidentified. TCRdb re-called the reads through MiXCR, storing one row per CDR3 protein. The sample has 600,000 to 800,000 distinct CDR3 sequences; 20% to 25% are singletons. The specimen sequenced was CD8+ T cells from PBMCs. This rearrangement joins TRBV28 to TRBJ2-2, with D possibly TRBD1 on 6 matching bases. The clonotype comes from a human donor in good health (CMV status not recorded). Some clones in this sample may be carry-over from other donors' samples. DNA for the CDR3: TGTGCCAGCAGTTTTGAGCAGGGGACAAACACCGGGGAGCTGTTTTTT. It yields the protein CASSFEQGTNTGELFF.